Presented here are 24 T cell receptor beta chains from one specimen sequenced in a study of cytomegalovirus exposure and HLA in healthy donors. PCR amplification relied on 60 Vbeta primers (plus 13 Jbeta primers). Assay: immunoSEQ multiplex PCR; the TCRdb copy retains only in-frame clones and omits some. Found here are more than 85,000 clones, 60% to 85% of them singletons; the top ten hold about 3.2%. What was sequenced was PBMCs. The receptors shown here come from a woman between 55 and 75 years old in good health and CMV-seropositive.

The genes are TRBV19 and TRBJ2-5, with no clear D. The tail of the sequence fits TRBJ2-7 better, so the J call may be wrong. In germline, CDR1 is LNHDA, CDR2 SQIVND (reference sequence). This CDR3 has 15 amino acids. CDR3 bases: TGTGCCAGTAGTATTCGACACTCCCTCTCCTACGAGCAGTACTTC. Its translation: CASSIRHSLSYEQYF.

This clone was picked up a small number of times. The J gene is TRBJ1-1, the V gene TRBV28; D may be TRBD1 (6 bases). Germline V CDR1 and CDR2: MDHEN, SYDVKM. V gave up 4 bases and J gave up 10 bases, with 19 bases separating them. This CDR3 has 14 amino acids. CDR3 region: CASSSTGQLVPAFF. CDR3 in DNA: TGTGCCAGCAGTTCGACTGGACAGTTAGTCCCAGCTTTCTTT.

The chain uses TRBV7-6 and TRBJ1-2; maybe TRBD1 (5 bases). Trimming shortened V by 0 bases and J by 7 bases, and 9 bases separated the two germline ends. There are 13 residues in the CDR3. The V gene's germline CDR1 is SGHVS and CDR2 FNYEAQ. CDR3 nucleotides: TGTGCCAGCAGCTTAGCGGAGGGGTCTGGCTACACCTTC. It translates to CASSLAEGSGYTF.

The chain links TRBV7-8 to TRBJ2-1; D is undetermined. From germline, CDR1 is SGHVS and CDR2 FQNEAQ. Trimming stripped 1 base from V and 6 bases from J, with 7 bases between. This CDR3 has 13 residues. Written as DNA, the CDR3 is TGTGCCAGCAGCTTAGTCCAGGCCAATGAGCAGTTCTTC. The encoded protein is CASSLVQANEQFF.

The chain employs TRBV27 and TRBJ2-1, with a weak D call TRBD2 (5 bases). CDR1 MNHEY and CDR2 SMNVEV come from the germline V gene (reference sequence). V lost 3 bases and J lost 0, with 15 bases in between. The length of the CDR3 is 17 residues. Here the CDR3 reads CASSFLTVAGSYNEQFF. The CDR3 DNA reads TGTGCCAGCAGTTTCTTAACGGTGGCGGGCTCCTACAATGAGCAGTTCTTC.

The CDR3 sequence is CASTRQGASVEQYF. CDR3 in DNA: TGTGCCAGCACCAGACAGGGGGCTAGTGTCGAGCAGTACTTC. This chain connects TRBV28 to TRBJ2-7; TRBD1 agrees at 10 bases. Germline CDR1 is MDHEN and CDR2 is SYDVKM. The trim removed 7 bases at V and 6 bases at J, leaving 9 bases unmatched. The length of the CDR3 is 14 residues.

The chain carries TRBV7-6 and TRBJ2-5, with a weak D call TRBD2 (6 bases). The CDR3 sequence is 13 residues long. The V and J ends lost 4 bases and 5 bases respectively, with 11 bases between them. Germline V lookup: CDR1 SGHVS, CDR2 FNYEAQ. The CDR3, as DNA: TGTGCCAGCAGCTCGGGACGGGAGGAGACCCAGTACTTC. Amino acids: CASSSGREETQYF.

The chain links TRBV5-4 to TRBJ1-4; the D gene is possibly TRBD1 (6 bases). Trimming cost V 4 bases and J 7 bases, with 17 bases left between them. Germline V CDR1 and CDR2: SGHNT, YYREEE (reference sequence). The CDR3 runs to 15 residues. The CDR3 DNA reads as TGTGCCAGCAGCGGCCCCGGGGGGCGCGGTGAAAAACTGTTTTTT. It is translated as CASSGPGGRGEKLFF.

This chain connects TRBV9 to TRBJ2-5, with a possible D match to TRBD1 (6 bases). The DNA end favors TRBJ2-7, so the J call may be wrong. The CDR3 contains 14 residues. From germline, CDR1 is SGDLS and CDR2 YYNGEE. CDR3: CASSVRDNSYEQYF. CDR3 sequence (DNA): TGTGCCAGCAGCGTACGGGACAACTCCTACGAGCAGTACTTC.

The gene calls are TRBV18 and TRBJ2-2; D perhaps matches TRBD1 (6 bases). This CDR3 spans 17 amino acids. Germline CDR1 is KGHSH and CDR2 is LQKENI. The germline V and J ends were trimmed by 0 bases and 0 bases, with 11 bases remaining between them. CDR3 sequence reads: CASSPPSGAANTGELFF. The CDR3, as DNA: TGTGCCAGCTCACCACCGTCAGGGGCCGCGAACACCGGGGAGCTGTTTTTT.

The J gene is TRBJ2-2, the V gene TRBV5-1; TRBD2 agrees at 10 bases. J lost 6 bases, V lost 4 bases, and 3 bases had no gene match. In germline, CDR1 is SGHRS, CDR2 YFSETQ. This CDR3 has 14 amino acids. In DNA form, the CDR3 reads TGCGCCAGCAGCCTCGGACTAGCGGCCGGGGAGCTGTTTTTT. As protein: CASSLGLAAGELFF.

This clone was recorded only once. This chain connects TRBV19 to TRBJ1-1, with D maybe TRBD1 (6 bases). V lost 7 bases to trimming and J lost 8 bases, with 14 bases between them. This CDR3 contains 12 residues. Germline V gene lookup returns CDR1 LNHDA and CDR2 SQIVND (reference sequence). The CDR3 nucleotides are TGTGCCAGTATGAAGGGGGACATGGAAGCTTTCTTT. This sequence encodes CASMKGDMEAFF.

This clone has only a few counts. The chain has TRBV28 and TRBJ1-2; 7 bases map to TRBD1. This CDR3 has 13 residues. Germline loops: CDR1 MDHEN, CDR2 SYDVKM. J lost 3 bases, V lost 5 bases, and 3 bases had no gene match. This CDR3 is CASSPGQDYGYTF. CDR3 DNA sequence: TGTGCCAGCAGTCCCGGACAGGACTATGGCTACACCTTC.

This chain joins TRBV19 and TRBJ2-2; no reliable D call. CDR1 and CDR2 from the germline V gene are LNHDA and SQIVND (reference sequence). This CDR3 spans 15 amino acids. Trimming cost V 3 bases and J 9 bases, with 17 bases left between them. The CDR3 nucleotides are TGTGCCAGTAGTATGGTGGCAGGCCAAGTCCGGGAGCTGTTTTTT. Its protein is CASSMVAGQVRELFF.

This rearrangement joins TRBV5-6 to TRBJ2-5; TRBD1 matches 8 bases. V shed 0 bases and J 0 bases; nucleotides not matched to a gene: 4. The CDR3 covers 16 residues. In germline, CDR1 is SGHDT, CDR2 YYEEEE. The DNA for the CDR3 is TGTGCCAGCAGCTTGGCAGGGGGCTTATACCAAGAGACCCAGTACTTC. Its protein is CASSLAGGLYQETQYF.

The chain's CDR3 is CASSLGQGGWTEAFF. The DNA of the CDR3 is TGTGCCAGCAGTTTAGGACAGGGTGGGTGGACTGAAGCTTTCTTT. The chain uses TRBV27 and TRBJ1-1, with 8 bases that match TRBD1. This CDR3 region has 15 residues. Per the germline V gene, CDR1 is MNHEY and CDR2 is SMNVEV (reference sequence). V lost 2 bases to trimming and J lost 5 bases; unmatched junction nucleotides: 7.

The chain links TRBV2 to TRBJ2-5, with D maybe TRBD2 (6 bases). The CDR3 runs 15 residues. CDR1 is SNHLY, CDR2 FYNNEI, per germline. V dropped 6 bases and J dropped 3 bases, with 17 bases sitting between them. The CDR3 bases are TGTGCCAGCAGGGGATTCGGGACTGAAGAAGAGACCCAGTACTTC. Translation: CASRGFGTEEETQYF.

This rearrangement joins TRBV19 to TRBJ2-7, with 7 bases matching TRBD2. The CDR3 extends over 12 amino acids. The V gene's germline CDR1 is LNHDA and CDR2 SQIVND (reference sequence). V was clipped by 10 bases and J by 3 bases; unmatched bases: 6. The CDR3 DNA sequence: TGTGCCACAATGGGGGGGAGCTACGAGCAGTACTTC. It codes for CATMGGSYEQYF.

This CDR3 is CASSPPRPTMNTEAFF. CDR3 nucleotides: TGTGCCAGCTCACCTCCTAGACCCACCATGAACACTGAAGCTTTCTTT. The gene calls are TRBV18 and TRBJ1-1, with D hard to call. V shed 3 bases and J shed 0 bases, with 14 bases lying between them. This CDR3 is built from 16 residues. CDR1 is KGHSH and CDR2 is LQKENI in the germline V gene.

The chain's CDR3 is CASSQVGGGLKDYEQYF. DNA of the CDR3: TGCGCCAGCAGCCAAGTCGGGGGGGGACTGAAAGACTACGAGCAGTACTTC. The chain links TRBV4-1 to TRBJ2-7; 8 bases match TRBD2. V shed 1 base, J shed 3 bases, and the junction held 11 bases outside the gene matches. The CDR3 spans 17 residues. Per the germline V gene, CDR1 is MGHRA and CDR2 is YSYEKL.

This chain connects TRBV21-1 to TRBJ2-1; TRBD2 is the table's D call and was not checked against the DNA. TRBV21-1 is reported as a pseudogene. This CDR3 is 21 amino acids long. The CDR3 sequence: CASSITRAAGGHVGFYNEQFF. CDR3 coding DNA: TGTGCCAGCAGCATAACGAGGGCAGCGGGAGGCCATGTGGGTTTCTACAATGAGCAGTTCTTC.

The rearrangement links TRBV19 to TRBJ2-5; 9 bases align to TRBD2. The trim removed 3 bases at V and 5 bases at J, leaving 10 bases unmatched. Germline CDR1 is LNHDA and CDR2 is SQIVND (reference sequence). The CDR3 loop spans 16 amino acids. DNA of the CDR3: TGTGCCAGTAGTATGATGGGCGGGAGGGCCGGGGAGACCCAGTACTTC. Translated, it gives CASSMMGGRAGETQYF. The full variable domain, with the rest looked up from reference TRBV19 and TRBJ2-5, is DGGITQSPKYLFRKEGQNVTLSCEQNLNHDAMYWYRQDPGQGLRLIYYSQIVNDFQKGDIAEGYSVSREKKESFPLTVTSAQKNPTAFYLCASSMMGGRAGETQYFGPGTRLLVL.

The rearrangement joins TRBV19 to TRBJ2-4, with 9 bases matching TRBD1. This CDR3 has 16 residues. The germline V gene has CDR1 LNHDA and CDR2 SQIVND (reference sequence). V lost 6 bases to trimming and J lost 1 base; unmatched junction nucleotides: 7. CDR3 amino acids: CASSREGQGAKNIQYF. The CDR3 nucleotides are TGTGCCAGTAGCCGAGAAGGACAGGGGGCCAAAAACATTCAGTACTTC.

This clone appeared once. V gene TRBV7-9 combines with J gene TRBJ2-1, with 10 positions matching TRBD2. This CDR3 contains 18 residues. CDR1 is SEHNR, CDR2 FQNEAQ, per germline (reference sequence). The V gene end was trimmed by 1 base and the J gene end by 2 bases; junction bases not matched to a gene: 8. Written as DNA, the CDR3 is TGTGCCAGCAGCTTAGGGCTAGCGGGAGTAAGGACCTACAATGAGCAGTTCTTC. Translating it yields CASSLGLAGVRTYNEQFF.